These T cell receptor beta chains were read from a single sample in a study of blood T cell repertoires in COVID-19. TCRdb's table, derived via immunoSEQ multiplex PCR, lists solely in-frame clones and lacks some. The sample includes roughly 300,000 clones, about nine tenths of them seen just once. Sequenced input: PBMCs or T cells enriched from blood (not recorded which). The receptor set was obtained from a young woman who had recovered from COVID-19. Each CDR3 is given with its conserved first and last residue. D genes are given only for firm matches. Not every row has a clone size; where given, it reads once, few, many or a size class.

j_call v_call clone_size d_call cdr3_nt cdr3_aa
TRBJ1-2 TRBV5-4 NA NA TGTGCCAGCAGCTTGGCAGGCCTCAACTATGGCTACACCTTC CASSLAGLNYGYTF
TRBJ1-1 TRBV4-1 NA TRBD1 TGCGCCAGCAGCCAAGATCGGACAGGGGCGAACACTGAAGCTTTCTTT CASSQDRTGANTEAFF
TRBJ2-7 TRBV9 NA TRBD2 TGTGCCAGCAGCGCAGGACTAGCGGGAGGGCCGGAGGAGCAGTACTTC CASSAGLAGGPEEQYF
TRBJ1-1 TRBV9 NA TRBD1 TGTGCCAGCAGCGGAGAGGGGACAGGTGAAGCTTTCTTT CASSGEGTGEAFF
TRBJ1-6 TRBV4-1 NA TRBD1 TGCGCCAGCAGCCAAGAAACAGGGGGACTCTCCTATAATTCACCCCTCCACTTT CASSQETGGLSYNSPLHF
TRBJ1-2 TRBV27 few TRBD1 TGTGCCAGCAGTAGACAGGGGGCTAACTATGGCTACACCTTC CASSRQGANYGYTF
TRBJ1-3 TRBV23-1 NA TRBD1 TGCGCCAGCAGCCCCTACAGGGGGCAGGGAAACACCATATATTTT CASSPYRGQGNTIYF
TRBJ1-1 TRBV6-5 NA TRBD1 TGTGCCAGCAGGCCCAGGGGACAGATGAACACTGAAGCTTTCTTT CASRPRGQMNTEAFF
TRBJ2-7 TRBV28 NA TRBD2 TGTGCCAGCAGTTTGATAATAGCGGGAGGGCACGAGCAGTACTTC CASSLIIAGGHEQYF
TRBJ2-7 TRBV5-1 NA NA TGCGCCAGCAGCTTGGAGGGGATACGCAGCGAGCAGTACTTC CASSLEGIRSEQYF
TRBJ2-1 TRBV7-3 once TRBD2 TGTGCCAGCAGCTACCGGACTAGCGGGCCCAACAATGAGCAGTTCTTC CASSYRTSGPNNEQFF
TRBJ2-2 TRBV9 NA TRBD1 TGTGCCAGCAGCGTTAAAGCCAGGGGGATTGACACCGGGGAGCTGTTTTTT CASSVKARGIDTGELFF
TRBJ1-1 TRBV3-1/TRBV3-2 NA NA TGTGCCAGCAGCCCGGTGGTTACTTCTCAAGCTTTCTTT CASSPVVTSQAFF
TRBJ1-4 TRBV7-9 NA NA TGTGCCAGCAGCTCGGGAGATGAAAAACTGTTTTTT CASSSGDEKLFF
TRBJ2-2 TRBV19 NA NA TGTGCCAGTAGCAGCAGGGTAGGGGAGCTGTTTTTT CASSSRVGELFF
TRBJ2-4 TRBV9 NA TRBD2 TGTGCCAGCAGCCCTAGCGGGAGTAGGGTGGACATTCAGTACTTC CASSPSGSRVDIQYF
TRBJ2-5 TRBV7-6 NA TRBD2 TGTGCCAGCAGCTTGCGGACTAGCGGAGAAGAGACCCAGTACTTC CASSLRTSGEETQYF
TRBJ1-2 TRBV2 NA TRBD1 TGTGCCAGCAGTGAAGCGGACGGGACAGGGCTTGGCTACACCTTC CASSEADGTGLGYTF
TRBJ2-7 TRBV3-1/TRBV3-2 NA TRBD2 TGTGCCAGCAGCCAAGACCCCGGGGGGACTAGCTCAGTCTACGAGCAGTACTTC CASSQDPGGTSSVYEQYF
TRBJ1-6 TRBV3-1/TRBV3-2 NA NA TGTGCCAGCAGCCAAGACTGGAAGGAGGCTGGCTCCTATAATTCACCCCTCCACTTT CASSQDWKEAGSYNSPLHF
TRBJ1-2 TRBV7-3 NA TRBD1 TGTGCCAGCAGCTTGACAGGGGGGGATAACTATGGCTACACCTTC CASSLTGGDNYGYTF
TRBJ1-5 TRBV19 once NA TGTGCCAGTAGTATGGGACTGCTGCATCAGCCCCAGCATTTT CASSMGLLHQPQHF
TRBJ1-3 TRBV3-1/TRBV3-2 NA TRBD1 TGTGCCAGCAGCCAAAAGACAGGGGGAAACACCATATATTTT CASSQKTGGNTIYF